The present T cell receptor (beta chain) was sequenced within a study of cytomegalovirus exposure and HLA in healthy donors. Primers included in the PCR were 60 Vbeta and 13 Jbeta primers. Repertoires were generated with immunoSEQ multiplex PCR, while TCRdb's copy carries only in-frame clones and drops some. The sample yields 100,000 to 150,000 clones, approximately 75% seen once. Whole-study results and caveats: Earlier analysis yielded a pattern in which most TCR beta V segments were productive about 90% or about 30% of the time. A later analysis found common viral pathogens apparently linked to several of the most significant clusters.

To note about this clone: Its antigen is currently unknown.

The sequence came from a man younger than 45 in good health and CMV-seronegative. Sequenced material: PBMCs.

The CDR3 bases are TGTGCCAGCAGCTCCCTAGCGGGGGGCACTTACAATGAGCAGTTCTTC. It encodes CASSSLAGGTYNEQFF. The chain uses TRBV7-3 and TRBJ2-1; 11 bases map to TRBD2. The ends lost 4 bases at V and 4 bases at J; junction bases unmatched: 6. CDR1 and CDR2 (germline): SGHTA, FQGTGA. The CDR3 is 16 residues long. Complete variable domain (other parts from reference TRBV7-3 and TRBJ2-1): GAGVSQTPSNKVTEKGKYVELRCDPISGHTALYWYRQSLGQGPEFLIYFQGTGAADDSGLPNDRFFAVRPEGSVSTLKIQRTERGDSAVYLCASSSLAGGTYNEQFFGPGTRLTVL.